The 25 T cell receptor beta chains presented below share a single source sample, sequenced in a study of blood T cell repertoires in COVID-19. Sequenced by immunoSEQ multiplex PCR; TCRdb stores in-frame clones only, minus some. The table records about 120,000 clones, over 65% of them present only once. Sequenced input: peripheral blood. The receptors were sampled from a man aged 55 to 70 with acute or convalescent COVID-19.

V gene TRBV5-4 combines with J gene TRBJ2-3; D perhaps matches TRBD2 (6 bases). Looked up from germline, CDR1 is SGHNT and CDR2 is YYREEE (reference sequence). The CDR3 is 15 amino acids. V was pared by 1 base and J by 0 bases, with 9 bases between. In DNA form, the CDR3 reads TGTGCCAGCAGCTTGCGCGGGGTTAGCACAGATACGCAGTATTTT. Its protein product is CASSLRGVSTDTQYF.

This clone turned up a few times. V gene TRBV29-1 combines with J gene TRBJ2-1; 8 nucleotides align to TRBD2. V shed 5 bases, J shed 6 bases, and the junction held 18 bases outside the gene matches. CDR3 length: 17 amino acids. Per germline, CDR1 SQVTM and CDR2 ANQGSEA. The CDR3 loop reads CSVTGTSKSRWPNEQFF. CDR3 DNA sequence: TGCAGCGTTACCGGGACTAGTAAGTCCCGCTGGCCCAATGAGCAGTTCTTC.

The rearrangement joins TRBV3-1 (or the pseudogene TRBV3-2) to TRBJ2-3; 11 nucleotides align to TRBD1. Trimming cost V 4 bases and J 0 bases; bases outside gene matches: 15. Germline V gives CDR1 LGHDT, CDR2 YNNKEL (reference sequence). This CDR3 comprises 20 residues. The CDR3 DNA reads TGTGCCAGCAGCCGACCCCGGACAGGGGGCTTCATTGGGAGCACAGATACGCAGTATTTT. Its protein is CASSRPRTGGFIGSTDTQYF.

The gene calls are TRBV11-2 and TRBJ2-5; no reliable D call. V was clipped by 1 base and J by 6 bases, with 12 bases between them. This CDR3 comprises 14 residues. The germline V gene encodes CDR1 SGHAT and CDR2 FQNNGV. CDR3 nucleotide sequence: TGTGCCAGCAGCTTAGCCGGTCTTGGTCAGACCCAGTACTTC. Protein: CASSLAGLGQTQYF.

This chain links TRBV19 with TRBJ2-2; the match to TRBD1 covers 8 bases. The germline V gene encodes CDR1 LNHDA and CDR2 SQIVND (reference sequence). V dropped 3 bases and J dropped 3; count of bases not matched to a gene: 3. The CDR3 totals 15 residues. CDR3 DNA sequence: TGTGCCAGTAGTATCGCAGGGGGCTACACCGGGGAGCTGTTTTTT. This codes for CASSIAGGYTGELFF.

The chain carries TRBV7-8 and TRBJ2-3, with D perhaps TRBD2 (6 bases). CDR1 SGHVS and CDR2 FQNEAQ come from the germline V gene. CDR3 length: 14 amino acids. Trimming removed 4 bases from V and 0 bases from J, with 8 bases in between. The CDR3 reads CASSSGTSTDTQYF. CDR3 nucleotide sequence: TGTGCCAGCAGCTCCGGGACTAGCACAGATACGCAGTATTTT. The full variable domain, completed using reference TRBV7-8 and TRBJ2-3, is GAGVSQSPRYKVAKRGQDVALRCDPISGHVSLFWYQQALGQGPEFLTYFQNEAQLDKSGLPSDRFFAERPEGSVSTLKIQRTQQEDSAVYLCASSSGTSTDTQYFGPGTRLTVL.

The V and J genes are TRBV7-6 and TRBJ2-2; perhaps TRBD2 as D (6 bases). This CDR3 has 20 amino acids. Germline V CDR1 and CDR2: SGHVS, FNYEAQ. V was trimmed by 0 bases and J by 0 bases, leaving 20 bases between them. CDR3: CASSLAHATRIGPNTGELFF. The CDR3 DNA reads TGTGCCAGCAGCTTAGCGCACGCGACTAGAATTGGGCCGAACACCGGGGAGCTGTTTTTT.

The chain carries TRBV7-2 and TRBJ2-1; 9 nucleotides align to TRBD2. The germline V gene encodes CDR1 SGHTA and CDR2 FQGNSA. The CDR3 is made up of 15 amino acids. V lost 6 bases to trimming and J lost 3 bases; unmatched junction nucleotides: 6. For the CDR3, the DNA is TGTGCCAGCAGTATTAGCGGGAGAGACTACAATGAGCAGTTCTTC. This encodes CASSISGRDYNEQFF.

The chain carries TRBV7-9 and TRBJ1-3; 7 positions match TRBD1. The V segment lost 5 bases and the J segment 0 bases; nucleotides outside the gene matches: 7. The CDR3 contains 16 residues. Germline assignment: CDR1 SEHNR and CDR2 FQNEAQ (reference sequence). CDR3 protein: CASSPPTGISGNTIYF. CDR3 in DNA: TGTGCCAGCAGCCCCCCGACAGGGATCTCTGGAAACACCATATATTTT. The whole variable domain, filled in from reference TRBV7-9 and TRBJ1-3, reads DTGVSQNPRHKITKRGQNVTFRCDPISEHNRLYWYRQTLGQGPEFLTYFQNEAQLEKSRLLSDRFSAERPKGSFSTLEIQRTEQGDSAMYLCASSPPTGISGNTIYFGEGSWLTVV.

CDR3 DNA sequence: TGTGCCCCCGTAAACGCGAGCCCTTACAATGAGCAGTTCTTC. Amino acids: CAPVNASPYNEQFF. The chain recombines TRBV3-1 (or the pseudogene TRBV3-2) with TRBJ2-1; D gene unclear. Germline loops: CDR1 LGHDT, CDR2 YNNKEL (reference sequence). Between the trimmed V and J ends, which lost 11 bases and 4 bases, there was a span of 18 bases. The CDR3 loop spans 14 amino acids.

The chain combines TRBV9 with TRBJ1-3; no clear D gene. V shed 4 bases and J shed 4 bases, with 6 bases lying between them. The CDR3 runs 12 residues. Looked up from germline, CDR1 is SGDLS and CDR2 is YYNGEE. Here the CDR3 DNA reads TGTGCCAGCAGCCCCGTGGGAAACACCATATATTTT. Residues: CASSPVGNTIYF.

The rearrangement links TRBV6-6 to TRBJ1-1, with D possibly matching TRBD1 (6 bases). The CDR3 is made up of 11 amino acids. CDR1 is MNHNY and CDR2 is SVGAGI in the germline V gene (reference sequence). V was cut by 5 bases and J by 11 bases, with 12 bases left in between. CDR3 bases: TGTGCCAGCAGTGGGGGGGCGGAGGCTTTCTTT. Translated, it gives CASSGGAEAFF.

The chain links TRBV21-1 to TRBJ2-1; the listed D gene, TRBD2, was not tested against the DNA. TRBV21-1 is a known pseudogene. This CDR3 has 19 residues. CDR3 sequence reads: CASSKRGKRLAGAVYEQFF. The CDR3 DNA reads as TGTGCCAGCAGCAAAAGGGGGAAGCGGTTAGCGGGAGCAGTGTATGAGCAGTTCTTC.

This rearrangement joins TRBV27 to TRBJ2-1; 15 bases line up with TRBD2. CDR1 MNHEY and CDR2 SMNVEV come from the germline V gene (reference sequence). This CDR3 contains 14 residues. Trimming took 7 bases from V and 7 from J; bases not matched to a gene: 2. The CDR3 sequence: CASKGLAGGNEQFF. CDR3 sequence (DNA): TGTGCCAGCAAGGGACTAGCGGGAGGTAATGAGCAGTTCTTC.

This chain joins TRBV6-5 and TRBJ2-7, with D perhaps matching TRBD1 (6 bases). The CDR3 has 13 amino acids. Per germline, CDR1 MNHEY and CDR2 SVGAGI. The V and J ends lost 10 bases and 0 bases respectively, with 13 bases between them. CDR3 sequence (DNA): TGTGCCACCCTCCGGGACACCTCCTACGAGCAGTACTTC. It is translated as CATLRDTSYEQYF.

This clone showed up just once. This chain links TRBV9 with TRBJ1-3; tentative D call: TRBD1 (5 bases). CDR1 and CDR2 from the germline V gene are SGDLS and YYNGEE. CDR3 length: 15 amino acids. V lost 0 bases and J 0 bases, leaving 7 bases between the germline ends. The CDR3 spells CASSVGGSSGNTIYF. CDR3 sequence (DNA): TGTGCCAGCAGCGTAGGGGGCAGCTCTGGAAACACCATATATTTT.

The chain combines TRBV5-6 with TRBJ1-1, with D perhaps TRBD1 (5 bases). Germline V gene data show CDR1 as SGHDT and CDR2 as YYEEEE. This CDR3 region has 13 residues. V shed 3 bases and J shed 6 bases, with 12 bases lying between them. The CDR3 here is CASSWGVSAEAFF. The CDR3 nucleotides read TGTGCCAGCAGCTGGGGGGTATCGGCTGAAGCTTTCTTT.

CDR3 amino acids: CASSPQPNYGYTF. The CDR3 coding sequence is TGTGCCAGCAGCCCACAACCTAACTATGGCTACACCTTC. The rearrangement joins TRBV11-2 to TRBJ1-2, with no clear D. The CDR3 consists of 13 residues. Per the germline V gene, CDR1 is SGHAT and CDR2 is FQNNGV. Trimming removed 5 bases from V and 0 bases from J, with 7 bases in between.

The chain recombines TRBV18 with TRBJ1-2; 8 positions agree with TRBD1. V lost 4 bases and J lost 4; bases outside the gene matches: 5. This CDR3 is 14 amino acids long. From germline, CDR1 is KGHSH and CDR2 LQKENI. The chain's CDR3 is CASSRQGMSYGYTF. CDR3 DNA: TGTGCCAGCTCACGACAGGGGATGTCCTATGGCTACACCTTC. Full variable domain (rest looked up from reference TRBV18 and TRBJ1-2): NAGVMQNPRHLVRRRGQEARLRCSPMKGHSHVYWYRQLPEEGLKFMVYLQKENIIDESGMPKERFSAEFPKEGPSILRIQQVVRGDSAAYFCASSRQGMSYGYTFGSGTRLTVV.

The sample holds one count of this clone. This chain uses TRBV15 with TRBJ2-4; a possible D gene is TRBD2 (7 bases). CDR1 is LNHNV and CDR2 is YYDKDF in the germline V gene (reference sequence). The CDR3 length is 15 residues. V lost 2 bases to trimming and J lost 8 bases, with 16 bases between them. The CDR3 sequence: CATSRRQAGRDIQYF. The DNA of the CDR3 is TGTGCCACCAGCAGACGACAGGCAGGGAGGGACATTCAGTACTTC.

CDR3 in DNA: TGTGCCAGCAGCCCTATCCCTAGCGGGAGCTCCTACAATGAGCAGTTCTTC. Residues: CASSPIPSGSSYNEQFF. The chain links TRBV7-9 to TRBJ2-1; 10 nucleotides line up with TRBD2. The CDR3 is 17 residues long. Germline V gene lookup returns CDR1 SEHNR and CDR2 FQNEAQ (reference sequence). V lost 5 bases, J lost 0 bases, and 7 bases stayed unmatched.

The chain has TRBV6-5 and TRBJ2-7, with 8 bases that match TRBD2. Germline assignment: CDR1 MNHEY and CDR2 SVGAGI. The V segment lost 7 bases and the J segment 6 bases; nucleotides outside the gene matches: 11. The CDR3 loop spans 14 amino acids. This chain's CDR3 is CASTLGWSGSEQYF. Here the CDR3 DNA reads TGTGCCAGCACCTTAGGATGGAGCGGGAGCGAGCAGTACTTC.

V gene TRBV9 combines with J gene TRBJ2-1; 12 bases are shared with TRBD2. Per germline, CDR1 SGDLS and CDR2 YYNGEE. The CDR3 consists of 15 residues. Trimming took 0 bases from V and 9 from J; bases not matched to a gene: 4. CDR3 loop: CASSVGLAGEGEQFF. Written as DNA, the CDR3 is TGTGCCAGCAGCGTAGGACTAGCGGGAGAGGGTGAGCAGTTCTTC. The complete variable domain, with remaining parts taken from reference TRBV9 and TRBJ2-1, reads DSGVTQTPKHLITATGQRVTLRCSPRSGDLSVYWYQQSLDQGLQFLIQYYNGEERAKGNILERFSAQQFPDLHSELNLSSLELGDSALYFCASSVGLAGEGEQFFGPGTRLTVL.

The J gene is TRBJ2-3, the V gene TRBV18; 7 bases line up with TRBD1. J gave up 2 bases and V 3 bases, and 5 bases lay outside the gene matches. Germline CDR1 and CDR2: KGHSH and LQKENI. CDR3 length: 15 residues. The CDR3 DNA reads as TGTGCCAGCTCACCCCTAGGACAGGACACAGATACGCAGTATTTT. Amino acid sequence: CASSPLGQDTDTQYF.

CDR3 DNA: TGTGCCAGCAGTTCCGGGGGACATGAGCAGTTCTTC. Encoded protein: CASSSGGHEQFF. This chain joins TRBV27 and TRBJ2-1, with D perhaps matching TRBD2 (6 bases). In germline, CDR1 is MNHEY, CDR2 SMNVEV (reference sequence). This CDR3 is 12 amino acids long. The germline V and J ends were trimmed by 4 bases and 8 bases, with 9 bases remaining between them.